This is a list of T cell receptor beta chains from one sample in a study of blood T cell repertoires in COVID-19. Using immunoSEQ multiplex PCR, the repertoire was profiled, and TCRdb retains in-frame clones only, with some absent. Among roughly 260,000 clones listed, around 90% were seen once. Sequencing was carried out using peripheral blood. These receptors were obtained from a woman aged 40 to 49 with acute or convalescent COVID-19. The CDR3 runs from the conserved cysteine through the conserved F or W. The order of the fields is D gene, V gene, J gene, CDR3 length, clone size, CDR3 DNA, CDR3 protein. The D gene is left open where the match is weak. Size is stated for part of the rows, as once, few or many counts, or as a class when the clone is expanded.

TRBD2,TRBV6-5,TRBJ2-1,14,NA,TGTGCCAGCAGTAGTCCGGCGGGGGGGTATGAGCAGTTCTTC,CASSSPAGGYEQFF
NA,TRBV19,TRBJ2-1,15,once,TGTGCCAGTACCAGGCGCCCGAGCTCCTACAATGAGCAGTTCTTC,CASTRRPSSYNEQFF
NA,TRBV7-2,TRBJ2-5,15,NA,TGTGCCAGCAGCTTAGCCCAGCGGCCCGGAGAGACCCAGTACTTC,CASSLAQRPGETQYF
NA,TRBV7-2,TRBJ1-2,14,NA,TGTGCCAGCAGCTTATTTTCCCCCGACGGGGGCTACACCTTC,CASSLFSPDGGYTF
NA,TRBV14,TRBJ1-1,15,NA,TGTGCCAGCAGCCAACATACCTTGGGGGGGGATGAAGCTTTCTTT,CASSQHTLGGDEAFF
TRBD1,TRBV19,TRBJ1-2,13,NA,TGTGCCAGTAGTCCGACAGGGGCATATGGCTACACCTTC,CASSPTGAYGYTF
TRBD2,TRBV6-2/TRBV6-3,TRBJ2-1,14,NA,TGTGCCAGCAGCTTAGCGGGGGGAACGGGTGAGCAGTTCTTC,CASSLAGGTGEQFF
NA,TRBV27,TRBJ1-2,11,NA,TGTGCCAGCAGACAGGGTCCCGGCTACACCTTC,CASRQGPGYTF
TRBD1,TRBV5-1,TRBJ1-5,16,NA,TGCGCCAGCAGCGCCTTAGGGGGCGGGGGGAATCAGCCCCAGCATTTT,CASSALGGGGNQPQHF
NA,TRBV19,TRBJ1-1,14,NA,TGTGCCACCGCTTTAGGACAGCTGAACACTGAAGCTTTCTTT,CATALGQLNTEAFF
NA,TRBV2,TRBJ1-4,14,NA,TGTGCCAGCAGTGAGGTATGGGACGGGAGAAAACTGTTTTTT,CASSEVWDGRKLFF
NA,TRBV25-1,TRBJ1-1,14,NA,TGTGCCAGCAGTGATACGGGGTTGAACACTGAAGCTTTCTTT,CASSDTGLNTEAFF
NA,TRBV2,TRBJ2-2,14,NA,TGTGCCAGCCAAAGATCAGTAAACACCGGGGAGCTGTTTTTT,CASQRSVNTGELFF
TRBD1,TRBV5-4,TRBJ1-1,15,NA,TGTGCCAGCAGCTCGCTAGGACAGGGGACCACTGAAGCTTTCTTT,CASSSLGQGTTEAFF
TRBD2,TRBV4-1,TRBJ2-1,16,NA,TGCGCCAGCAGCGGGAGACGGGGGGGGGCAGTCGATGAGCAGTTCTTC,CASSGRRGGAVDEQFF
TRBD1,TRBV19,TRBJ2-5,16,NA,TGTGCCAGTAGTAGGAACTCCGGGACAGGGGTAGAGACCCAGTACTTC,CASSRNSGTGVETQYF
TRBD1,TRBV19,TRBJ1-4,15,NA,TGTGCCAGTAGTATCGGGAGGACAGGGGATGAAAAACTGTTTTTT,CASSIGRTGDEKLFF
TRBD1,TRBV11-2,TRBJ1-6,17,NA,TGTGCCAGCAGCTCCCCTACCGGCCAGGGGGTAAATTCACCCCTCCACTTT,CASSSPTGQGVNSPLHF
NA,TRBV2,TRBJ2-2,13,NA,TGTGCCAGCAACGGGGTGAGGGCCGGGGAGCTGTTTTTT,CASNGVRAGELFF
NA,TRBV7-3,TRBJ1-1,13,NA,TGTGCCAGCAGCTGGACAGTGAACACTGAAGCTTTCTTT,CASSWTVNTEAFF
TRBD1,TRBV18,TRBJ1-4,17,NA,TGTGCCAGCTCACCTCGAAAAGGGGACAGGGGCAATGAAAAACTGTTTTTT,CASSPRKGDRGNEKLFF
NA,TRBV7-6,TRBJ2-1,12,NA,TGTGCCAGCACAGACAGTTGGAACGAGCAGTTCTTC,CASTDSWNEQFF
NA,TRBV7-2,TRBJ2-5,11,NA,TGTGCCAGCAGCTTTCGAGAGACCCAGTACTTC,CASSFRETQYF
TRBD1,TRBV25-1,TRBJ2-3,15,NA,TGTGCCAGCAGGAGGACAGGAACTAGCACAGATACGCAGTATTTT,CASRRTGTSTDTQYF